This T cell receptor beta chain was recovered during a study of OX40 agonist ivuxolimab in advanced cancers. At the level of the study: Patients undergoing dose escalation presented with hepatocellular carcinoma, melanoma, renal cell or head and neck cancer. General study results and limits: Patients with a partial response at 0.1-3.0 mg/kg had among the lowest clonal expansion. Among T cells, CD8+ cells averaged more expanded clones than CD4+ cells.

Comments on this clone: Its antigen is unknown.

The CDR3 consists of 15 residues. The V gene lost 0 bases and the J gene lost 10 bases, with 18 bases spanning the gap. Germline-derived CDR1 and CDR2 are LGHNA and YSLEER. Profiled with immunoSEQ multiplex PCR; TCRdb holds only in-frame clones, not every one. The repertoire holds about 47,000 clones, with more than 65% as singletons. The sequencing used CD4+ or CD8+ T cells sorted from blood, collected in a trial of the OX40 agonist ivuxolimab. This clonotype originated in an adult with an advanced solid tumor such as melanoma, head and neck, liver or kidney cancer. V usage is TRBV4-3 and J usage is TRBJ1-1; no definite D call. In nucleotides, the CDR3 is TGCGCCAGCAGCCAAGATAACTATGCGGGAGCTCGAGCTTTCTTT. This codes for CASSQDNYAGARAFF.